A single sample is the source of the 2 T cell receptor beta chains below, sequenced in a study of blood T cell repertoires in COVID-19. Data came from immunoSEQ multiplex PCR; TCRdb stores just in-frame clones and leaves some out. The data hold approximately 99,000 clones, with 84% observed a single time. Sequenced input: peripheral blood. These receptors were obtained from a man between 65 and 79 years old with active or convalescent COVID-19.

This clone was seen more than once but under ten times. V and J are TRBV28 and TRBJ1-1, with TRBD1 as a possible D gene (5 bases). Germline-derived CDR1 and CDR2 are MDHEN and SYDVKM. V was cut by 6 bases and J by 2 bases, with 13 bases left in between. The CDR3 extends over 14 amino acids. CDR3 DNA: TGTGCCAGCAGCCCCGGCGGGGCCAACACTGAAGCTTTCTTT. Its translation is CASSPGGANTEAFF.

This rearrangement joins TRBV7-2 to TRBJ2-2; 8 bases fit TRBD2. V was clipped by 6 bases and J by 5 bases; unmatched bases: 5. CDR1 and CDR2 (germline): SGHTA, FQGNSA. This CDR3 has 14 residues. The CDR3 loop reads CASRRTSRTGELFF. CDR3 bases: TGTGCCAGCAGACGGACTAGCCGAACCGGGGAGCTGTTTTTT.